This passage covers 15 T cell receptor beta chains from one sample sequenced in a study of shared clonotypes between healthy human individuals (dated by TCRdb to between 2020 and 2021). Receptor libraries were prepared by the immunoSEQ multiplex PCR assay. TCRdb stores this immuneACCESS table with in-frame sequences only. Part of the clones is absent; in the studies checked, under half of the shortfall reflects unresolved V genes, and no reason is known for the rest. This sample gives about 1.1 million clones in total; approximately 75% of them show up just once. The top ten clonotypes cover more than 0.85% of the sample. The sample was memory CD4+ T cells from PBMCs. In the paper's terms, the cell subset or site label means: CD45RA-negative fraction. These receptors were obtained from a man aged 18 to 29 in good health. Some clones in this sample may be carry-over from other donors' samples.

This clone has a handful of counts. The sample contains more than one DNA sequence encoding this CDR3. The genes are TRBV18 and TRBJ1-2; D is undetermined. In germline, CDR1 is KGHSH, CDR2 LQKENI. This CDR3 spans 11 amino acids. Between the trimmed V and J ends, which lost 3 bases and 6 bases, there was a span of 5 bases. CDR3 in amino acids: CASSPGNGYTF. The CDR3, as DNA: TGTGCCAGCTCACCGGGGAATGGCTACACCTTC.

A word on this clone: The identical CDR3 is also encoded by other nucleotide sequences in the sample. The chain joins TRBV5-4 to TRBJ2-7; the match to TRBD2 covers 9 bases. This CDR3 has 15 amino acids. The V segment lost 0 bases and the J segment 0 bases; nucleotides outside the gene matches: 1. Germline V CDR1 and CDR2: SGHNT, YYREEE (reference sequence). CDR3 in amino acids: CASSLVSGSSYEQYF. The DNA of the CDR3 is TGTGCCAGCAGCTTGGTTAGCGGGAGCTCCTACGAGCAGTACTTC.

The chain couples TRBV5-6 to TRBJ1-1; D is undetermined. Germline V CDR1 and CDR2: SGHDT, YYEEEE. With 1 base removed from V and 5 bases from J, the gap between germline ends came to 15 bases. The CDR3 loop spans 15 amino acids. CDR3: CASSLRAPRRTEAFF. The CDR3, as DNA: TGTGCCAGCAGCTTGAGGGCCCCAAGGAGGACTGAAGCTTTCTTT. Based on the CDR3 plus reference TRBV5-6 and TRBJ1-1, the full variable domain is DAGVTQSPTHLIKTRGQQVTLRCSPKSGHDTVSWYQQALGQGPQFIFQYYEEEERQRGNFPDRFSGHQFPNYSSELNVNALLLGDSALYLCASSLRAPRRTEAFFGQGTRLTVV.

The sample holds one count of this clone. A read error may account for a junction end that differs from germline. This chain connects TRBV11-2 to TRBJ2-5; D possibly uses TRBD1 or TRBD2 (5 bases each). The CDR3 spans 14 residues. Germline CDR1 is SGHAT and CDR2 is FQNNGV. The CDR3 is CASSPTGPQETRYF. The CDR3 DNA sequence: TGTGCCAGCAGCCCCACGGGACCTCAAGAGACCCGGTACTTC.

The chain couples TRBV29-1 to TRBJ2-7, with 10 positions matching TRBD1. The V gene end was trimmed by 3 bases and the J gene end by 6 bases; junction bases not matched to a gene: 8. The CDR3 contains 14 residues. Germline values: CDR1 SQVTM, CDR2 ANQGSEA. CDR3 in DNA: TGCAGCGTTGACCGGGACAGGGGAGGGGGCGAGCAGTACTTC. Its translation: CSVDRDRGGGEQYF.

With respect to this clone: Other DNA sequences from this sample encode an identical CDR3 as well. This chain connects TRBV2 to TRBJ1-5; 9 bases line up with TRBD1. CDR3 length equals 14 residues. Germline CDR1 SNHLY, CDR2 FYNNEI. The trim removed 4 bases at V and 6 bases at J, leaving 4 bases unmatched. Here the CDR3 reads CASSGGQGGQPQHF. In DNA, the CDR3 is TGTGCCAGCAGTGGGGGACAGGGAGGTCAGCCCCAGCATTTT. Based on the CDR3 plus reference TRBV2 and TRBJ1-5, the full variable domain is EPEVTQTPSHQVTQMGQEVILRCVPISNHLYFYWYRQILGQKVEFLVSFYNNEISEKSEIFDDQFSVERPDGSNFTLKIRSTKLEDSAMYFCASSGGQGGQPQHFGDGTRLSIL.

The gene calls are TRBV5-4 and TRBJ2-5, with TRBD2 matching 15 bases. V lost 4 bases, J lost 5 bases, and 9 bases stayed unmatched. The length of the CDR3 is 17 residues. The germline V gene encodes CDR1 SGHNT and CDR2 YYREEE (reference sequence). CDR3 sequence: CASSPLRTSGRGETQYF. The DNA of the CDR3 is TGTGCCAGCAGCCCCCTAAGGACTAGCGGGAGGGGTGAGACCCAGTACTTC. The full variable domain, completed using reference TRBV5-4 and TRBJ2-5, is ETGVTQSPTHLIKTRGQQVTLRCSSQSGHNTVSWYQQALGQGPQFIFQYYREEENGRGNFPPRFSGLQFPNYSSELNVNALELDDSALYLCASSPLRTSGRGETQYFGPGTRLLVL.

V usage is TRBV11-2 and J usage is TRBJ2-7, with 7 bases identical to TRBD2. The CDR3 covers 15 residues. V was clipped by 6 bases and J by 5 bases; unmatched bases: 13. Germline values: CDR1 SGHAT, CDR2 FQNNGV. CDR3 nucleotide sequence: TGTGCCAGCAGACGGACCGGACTAGAGGCCGACGAGCAGTACTTC. Residues: CASRRTGLEADEQYF. Full variable domain (outside the CDR3, taken from reference TRBV11-2 and TRBJ2-7): EAGVAQSPRYKIIEKRQSVAFWCNPISGHATLYWYQQILGQGPKLLIQFQNNGVVDDSQLPKDRFSAERLKGVDSTLKIQPAKLEDSAVYLCASRRTGLEADEQYFGPGTRLTVT.

This clone was counted a single time. V usage is TRBV28 and J usage is TRBJ2-4, with D perhaps TRBD2 (7 bases). The germline gives CDR1 MDHEN, CDR2 SYDVKM. Trimming shortened V by 6 bases and J by 1 base, and 19 bases separated the two germline ends. CDR3 length equals 17 residues. The CDR3, as DNA: TGTGCCAGCAGCCCAGGGGAGGGAGATCCGGCCAAAAACATTCAGTACTTC. Translation: CASSPGEGDPAKNIQYF.

The gene calls are TRBV6-5 and TRBJ2-5; TRBD2 aligns across 7 bases. J gave up 4 bases and V 5 bases, and 4 bases lay outside the gene matches. The CDR3 sequence is 13 residues long. Germline loops: CDR1 MNHEY, CDR2 SVGAGI. CDR3 nucleotides: TGTGCCAGCAGTCAGGCGGGGGTAGAGACCCAGTACTTC. It codes for CASSQAGVETQYF.

V usage is TRBV9 and J usage is TRBJ1-2; a possible D gene is TRBD1 (5 bases). Germline loops: CDR1 SGDLS, CDR2 YYNGEE. Trimming took off 0 bases at V and 2 bases at J, with 8 bases between the two ends. The CDR3 loop spans 14 amino acids. Written as DNA, the CDR3 is TGTGCCAGCAGCGTAGAGGGGAAAAACTATGGCTACACCTTC. Its protein product is CASSVEGKNYGYTF.

The chain couples TRBV15 to TRBJ1-2; TRBD1 is a possible D gene (5 bases). CDR3 size: 12 residues. The germline CDR1 and CDR2 sequences are LNHNV and YYDKDF (reference sequence). Trimming cost V 8 bases and J 6 bases, with 13 bases left between them. CDR3 protein: CATQQQGNGYTF. The CDR3 bases are TGTGCCACCCAGCAGCAGGGAAATGGCTACACCTTC.

The V and J genes are TRBV4-3 and TRBJ1-2; no definite D call. Looked up from germline, CDR1 is LGHNA and CDR2 is YSLEER. The CDR3 covers 15 residues. Trimming cost V 0 bases and J 7 bases, with 15 bases left between them. CDR3 residues: CASSQELSPWSGYTF. The CDR3 DNA sequence: TGCGCCAGCAGCCAAGAACTAAGCCCTTGGAGTGGCTACACCTTC.

This rearrangement joins TRBV28 to TRBJ2-7, with 9 positions matching TRBD1. CDR1 is MDHEN and CDR2 is SYDVKM in the germline V gene. The CDR3 spans 13 residues. V shed 6 bases and J 7 bases; nucleotides not matched to a gene: 7. The CDR3 sequence: CASREQGASEQYF. The CDR3 nucleotides are TGTGCCAGCAGGGAACAGGGGGCGAGTGAGCAGTACTTC. Variable domain in full (rest from reference TRBV28 and TRBJ2-7): DVKVTQSSRYLVKRTGEKVFLECVQDMDHENMFWYRQDPGLGLRLIYFSYDVKMKEKGDIPEGYSVSREKKERFSLILESASTNQTSMYLCASREQGASEQYFGPGTRLTVT.

The chain couples TRBV6-1 to TRBJ2-3, with TRBD2 matching 9 bases. With V trimmed by 4 bases and J by 1 base, 3 bases remained unmatched. Germline assignment: CDR1 MNHNS and CDR2 SASEGT. This CDR3 has 15 residues. The CDR3 sequence is CASSGAGGRTDTQYF. DNA of the CDR3: TGTGCCAGCAGTGGGGCGGGAGGGCGCACAGATACGCAGTATTTT.